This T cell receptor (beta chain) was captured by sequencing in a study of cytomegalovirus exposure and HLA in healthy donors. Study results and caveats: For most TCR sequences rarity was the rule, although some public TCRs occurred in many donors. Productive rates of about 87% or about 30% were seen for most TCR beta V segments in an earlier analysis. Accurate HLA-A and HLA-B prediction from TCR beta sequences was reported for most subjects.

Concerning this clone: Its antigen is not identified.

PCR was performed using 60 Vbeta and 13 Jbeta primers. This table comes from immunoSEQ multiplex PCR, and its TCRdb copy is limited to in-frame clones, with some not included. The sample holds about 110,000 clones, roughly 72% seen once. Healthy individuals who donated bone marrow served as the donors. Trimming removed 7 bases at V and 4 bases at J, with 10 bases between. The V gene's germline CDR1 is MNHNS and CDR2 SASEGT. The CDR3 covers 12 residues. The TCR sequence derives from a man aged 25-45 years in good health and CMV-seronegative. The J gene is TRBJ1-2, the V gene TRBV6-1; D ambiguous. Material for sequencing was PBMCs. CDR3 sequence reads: CASNEESYGYTF. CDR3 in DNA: TGTGCCAGCAATGAGGAGAGCTATGGCTACACCTTC.